Each of the 29 T cell receptor beta chains below was sequenced from the same sample in a study of blood T cell repertoires in COVID-19. Data came from immunoSEQ multiplex PCR; TCRdb stores just in-frame clones and leaves some out. Of about 220,000 clones in the sample, 82% are singletons; the top ten hold approximately 5%. Sequences were obtained from peripheral blood. The receptors shown here come from a woman in her 70s with COVID-19, enrolled during active disease.

V is TRBV28 and J is TRBJ1-5; D possibly corresponds to TRBD1 (5 bases). Germline V lookup: CDR1 MDHEN, CDR2 SYDVKM. CDR3 length: 14 amino acids. V lost 6 bases to trimming and J lost 2 bases, with 11 bases between them. For the CDR3, the DNA is TGTGCCAGCAGGGGAGGGGTTGGCAATCAGCCCCAGCATTTT. Translation: CASRGGVGNQPQHF.

The chain uses TRBV19 and TRBJ2-7; 12 bases are a match to TRBD2. CDR3 length: 15 amino acids. CDR1 and CDR2 from the germline V gene are LNHDA and SQIVND (reference sequence). With V trimmed by 11 bases and J by 5 bases, 13 bases remained unmatched. The chain's CDR3 is CAGHRRLAGEDEQYF. The CDR3 DNA is TGTGCCGGGCACAGAAGACTAGCGGGAGAAGACGAGCAGTACTTC.

The gene calls are TRBV19 and TRBJ2-2; 8 positions agree with TRBD1. The CDR3 runs 15 residues. V was pared by 5 bases and J by 4 bases, with 6 bases of the junction left unmatched. Germline loops: CDR1 LNHDA, CDR2 SQIVND (reference sequence). In DNA, the CDR3 is TGTGCCAGTAGTGTGACAGGGGACCCCACCGGGGAGCTGTTTTTT. It yields the protein CASSVTGDPTGELFF.

This sequence joins TRBV29-1 and TRBJ2-2; weak D call: TRBD1 (5 bases). The CDR3 is 13 residues long. The germline CDR1 and CDR2 sequences are SQVTM and ANQGSEA. V lost 4 bases and J 5 bases, leaving 11 bases between the germline ends. CDR3: CSVAQVGTGELFF. Written as DNA, the CDR3 is TGCAGCGTTGCACAGGTCGGGACCGGGGAGCTGTTTTTT.

The chain has TRBV10-3 and TRBJ2-5; D is perhaps TRBD2 (5 bases). The germline CDR1 and CDR2 sequences are ENHRY and SYGVKD. Trimming stripped 11 bases from V and 3 bases from J, with 16 bases between. The CDR3 contains 13 residues. The chain's CDR3 is CASSRGPEETQYF. In nucleotides, the CDR3 is TGTGCCTCCTCTCGCGGGCCAGAAGAGACCCAGTACTTC.

This chain links TRBV12-3 or TRBV12-4 with TRBJ2-1, with 7 bases matching TRBD2. With 6 bases clipped from V and 8 bases from J, the junction kept 7 bases outside the gene matches. There are 13 residues in the CDR3. The CDR3 region is CASRSGTKDEQFF. CDR3 bases: TGTGCCAGCAGGTCCGGGACTAAAGATGAGCAGTTCTTC.

Written as DNA, the CDR3 is TGTGCCAGCGGGGAAGTGAGTGGAAACACCATATATTTT. This encodes CASGEVSGNTIYF. V is TRBV2 and J is TRBJ1-3; D is unclear. CDR1 is SNHLY and CDR2 is FYNNEI in the germline V gene. The CDR3 has 13 residues. Trimming cost V 8 bases and J 3 bases, with 11 bases left between them.

This clone was counted once. The chain uses TRBV7-2 and TRBJ1-2; D not certain. The V and J ends lost 4 bases and 1 base respectively, with 13 bases between them. Germline V lookup: CDR1 SGHTA, CDR2 FQGNSA. The CDR3 spans 15 residues. CDR3: CASSSKSVINYGYTF. The CDR3 coding sequence is TGTGCCAGCAGCTCTAAGTCGGTGATTAACTATGGCTACACCTTC.

The chain employs TRBV4-1 and TRBJ2-2, with 7 bases matching TRBD1. V lost 5 bases to trimming and J lost 0 bases; unmatched junction nucleotides: 9. The CDR3 sequence is 17 residues long. Germline V CDR1 and CDR2: MGHRA, YSYEKL. The CDR3 region is CASSRVQGQANTGELFF. The CDR3, as DNA: TGCGCCAGCAGCAGAGTGCAAGGACAGGCGAACACCGGGGAGCTGTTTTTT.

This chain links TRBV5-5 with TRBJ1-6; tentative D call: TRBD1 (6 bases). The CDR3 length is 15 residues. V dropped 5 bases and J dropped 6 bases, with 15 bases sitting between them. Germline CDR1 is SGHKS and CDR2 is YYEKEE (reference sequence). The CDR3 is CASRDYRAPNSPLHF. In nucleotides, the CDR3 is TGTGCCAGCAGGGATTACAGGGCGCCTAATTCACCCCTCCACTTT.

This chain uses TRBV9 with TRBJ1-5; D uncertain. Germline assignment: CDR1 SGDLS and CDR2 YYNGEE. V was trimmed by 0 bases and J by 5 bases, leaving 9 bases between them. The CDR3 runs 14 residues. Here the CDR3 reads CASSVDPQDQPQHF. The CDR3 DNA is TGTGCCAGCAGCGTAGACCCTCAGGATCAGCCCCAGCATTTT.

This clone was picked up one time. This chain joins TRBV7-8 and TRBJ1-1; D perhaps matches TRBD1 (6 bases). Germline values: CDR1 SGHVS, CDR2 FQNEAQ. Trimming shortened V by 5 bases and J by 10 bases, and 14 bases separated the two germline ends. The CDR3 loop spans 12 amino acids. The CDR3 bases are TGTGCCAGCAGCGTAATCGAGACAGGAGCTTTCTTT. Amino acid sequence: CASSVIETGAFF. Variable domain in full (rest from reference TRBV7-8 and TRBJ1-1): GAGVSQSPRYKVAKRGQDVALRCDPISGHVSLFWYQQALGQGPEFLTYFQNEAQLDKSGLPSDRFFAERPEGSVSTLKIQRTQQEDSAVYLCASSVIETGAFFGQGTRLTVV.

The count of this clone is one. The chain carries TRBV19 and TRBJ1-1, with D uncertain. Trimming left V 4 bases short and J 4 bases short, with 10 bases between. Germline V gene sequence: CDR1 LNHDA, CDR2 SQIVND (reference sequence). CDR3 length equals 13 residues. CDR3 sequence: CASSTPISTEAFF. The CDR3 nucleotides are TGTGCCAGTAGTACCCCGATTAGCACTGAAGCTTTCTTT.

This clone was seen a handful of times. J is TRBJ1-1 and V is TRBV18; D is perhaps TRBD1 (5 bases). This CDR3 is 14 amino acids long. The V gene's germline CDR1 is KGHSH and CDR2 LQKENI. V gave up 3 bases and J gave up 3 bases, with 11 bases separating them. In DNA, the CDR3 is TGTGCCAGCTCACCTACCAGGGCCTACACTGAAGCTTTCTTT. The encoded protein is CASSPTRAYTEAFF. The full variable domain, completed using reference TRBV18 and TRBJ1-1, is NAGVMQNPRHLVRRRGQEARLRCSPMKGHSHVYWYRQLPEEGLKFMVYLQKENIIDESGMPKERFSAEFPKEGPSILRIQQVVRGDSAAYFCASSPTRAYTEAFFGQGTRLTVV.

The chain combines TRBV19 with TRBJ2-2; 7 bases map to TRBD1. Germline lookup yields CDR1 LNHDA and CDR2 SQIVND (reference sequence). After removal of 7 bases from V and 2 bases from J, the junction contained 7 bases not matched to a gene. The CDR3 consists of 15 residues. CDR3 amino acids: CASKWRQGNTGELFF. Written as DNA, the CDR3 is TGTGCCAGTAAGTGGCGACAGGGAAACACCGGGGAGCTGTTTTTT.

This chain uses TRBV21-1 with TRBJ1-5; the table's TRBD1 call for D was not verified on the DNA. TRBV21-1 is a pseudogene. The CDR3 totals 15 residues. CDR3 loop: CASSKEGTGSQPQHF. CDR3 in DNA: TGTGCCAGCAGCAAAGAGGGGACAGGGAGTCAGCCCCAGCATTTT.

This rearrangement joins TRBV19 to TRBJ1-3, with D hard to call. Trimming removed 6 bases from V and 0 bases from J, with 9 bases in between. Germline assignment: CDR1 LNHDA and CDR2 SQIVND (reference sequence). The CDR3 is made up of 14 amino acids. In DNA form, the CDR3 reads TGTGCCAGTAGGGGCGGGAGCTCTGGAAACACCATATATTTT. Its protein product is CASRGGSSGNTIYF.

The CDR3 here is CASSLDRATGELFF. DNA for the CDR3: TGTGCCAGCAGCTTAGACAGGGCGACAGGGGAGCTGTTTTTT. J is TRBJ2-2 and V is TRBV11-2; the D gene is possibly TRBD1 (5 bases). The CDR3 is 14 amino acids. Germline loops: CDR1 SGHAT, CDR2 FQNNGV. The V end lost 0 bases, the J end lost 8 bases, and 10 bases lay between the germline ends.

This clone has just a few counts. V usage is TRBV15 and J usage is TRBJ2-1; D unclear. The CDR3 is 16 residues long. V lost 0 bases to trimming and J lost 1 base, with 10 bases between them. Germline V gene lookup returns CDR1 LNHNV and CDR2 YYDKDF (reference sequence). CDR3 sequence (DNA): TGTGCCACCAGCAGAGATCTGACTGGGTCCTACAATGAGCAGTTCTTC. It encodes CATSRDLTGSYNEQFF.

The chain combines TRBV5-6 with TRBJ2-2; the D gene is possibly TRBD1 (6 bases). V was trimmed by 5 bases and J by 6 bases, leaving 23 bases between them. This CDR3 has 17 residues. CDR1 SGHDT and CDR2 YYEEEE come from the germline V gene. In nucleotides, the CDR3 is TGTGCCAGCAGGGCCGTTCGCAGGGGAAATATCGCCGGGGAGCTGTTTTTT. This gives the protein CASRAVRRGNIAGELFF.

J is TRBJ1-4 and V is TRBV28; the match to TRBD1 covers 7 bases. Losses at the gene ends were 4 bases for V and 8 bases for J; bases not matched to a gene: 10. Germline values: CDR1 MDHEN, CDR2 SYDVKM. The CDR3 runs to 15 residues. CDR3 amino acids: CASSSPGGEGEKLFF. The CDR3 region has the DNA TGTGCCAGCAGTTCTCCAGGGGGAGAGGGCGAAAAACTGTTTTTT.

The chain joins TRBV10-1 to TRBJ2-7; possible D gene TRBD2, 5 bases. This CDR3 contains 13 residues. In germline, CDR1 is WNHNN, CDR2 SYGVQD (reference sequence). Between the trimmed V and J ends, which lost 2 bases and 0 bases, there was a span of 5 bases. The CDR3 protein is CASSESGSYEQYF. For the CDR3, the DNA is TGCGCCAGCAGTGAGAGCGGCTCCTACGAGCAGTACTTC.

This chain joins TRBV7-2 and TRBJ1-5; D is uncertain. The V gene's germline CDR1 is SGHTA and CDR2 FQGNSA. CDR3 length: 15 residues. V was pared by 4 bases and J by 0 bases, with 10 bases between. CDR3 protein: CASSWAQPSNQPQHF. The CDR3 coding sequence is TGTGCCAGCAGCTGGGCACAGCCTAGCAATCAGCCCCAGCATTTT.

The chain couples TRBV19 to TRBJ2-3, with D hard to call. The germline CDR1 and CDR2 sequences are LNHDA and SQIVND (reference sequence). The CDR3 spans 17 residues. Trimming cost V 4 bases and J 4 bases, with 21 bases left between them. CDR3 nucleotides: TGTGCCAGTAGTAGCCGAGCCCCGGTAGGCGGAGCAGATACGCAGTATTTT. It is translated as CASSSRAPVGGADTQYF.

The J gene is TRBJ1-6, the V gene TRBV19; TRBD1 agrees at 7 bases. The CDR3 extends over 17 amino acids. After removal of 4 bases from V and 7 bases from J, the junction contained 13 bases not matched to a gene. Germline CDR1 is LNHDA and CDR2 is SQIVND (reference sequence). Here the CDR3 reads CASSTGRPGGANSPLHF. CDR3 coding DNA: TGTGCCAGTAGTACCGGTCGCCCAGGGGGAGCGAATTCACCCCTCCACTTT.

The chain has TRBV6-6 and TRBJ2-7; D is perhaps TRBD1 (5 bases). The CDR3 has 14 residues. Trimming shortened V by 8 bases and J by 2 bases, and 16 bases separated the two germline ends. The germline V gene has CDR1 MNHNY and CDR2 SVGAGI (reference sequence). CDR3 in amino acids: CASSQGTPTYEQYF. CDR3 coding DNA: TGTGCCAGCTCTCAGGGTACTCCCACCTACGAGCAGTACTTC.

The sample holds one count of this clone. The chain employs TRBV7-8 and TRBJ1-6, with 8 bases identical to TRBD1. The junction had 9 bases not matched to a gene; V was cut back by 2 bases and J by 9 bases. The CDR3 spans 16 residues. Germline V gives CDR1 SGHVS, CDR2 FQNEAQ. The CDR3 protein is CASSLSLGQGVSPLHF. The CDR3 coding sequence is TGTGCCAGCAGCTTATCCCTAGGACAGGGAGTTTCACCCCTCCACTTT.

This rearrangement joins TRBV5-1 to TRBJ2-6; D is undetermined. Germline CDR1 reads SGHRS; CDR2 reads YFSETQ. The V gene lost 5 bases and the J gene lost 0 bases, with 15 bases spanning the gap. The CDR3 loop spans 17 amino acids. The DNA for the CDR3 is TGCGCCAGCAGTTTAGCAATACAAGACTCTGGGGCCAACGTCCTGACTTTC. Translated: CASSLAIQDSGANVLTF. Using reference TRBV5-1 and TRBJ2-6 for the parts outside the CDR3, the full variable domain is KAGVTQTPRYLIKTRGQQVTLSCSPISGHRSVSWYQQTPGQGLQFLFEYFSETQRNKGNFPGRFSGRQFSNSRSEMNVSTLELGDSALYLCASSLAIQDSGANVLTFGAGSRLTVL.

This clone showed up just a few times. The CDR3 here is CASSLFGTGDGYTF. The CDR3 DNA is TGTGCCAGCAGTTTATTTGGGACAGGGGATGGCTACACCTTC. V gene TRBV28 combines with J gene TRBJ1-2; 10 bases match TRBD1. Germline CDR1 is MDHEN and CDR2 is SYDVKM. V lost 1 base to trimming and J lost 6 bases; unmatched junction nucleotides: 2. CDR3 length: 14 residues.